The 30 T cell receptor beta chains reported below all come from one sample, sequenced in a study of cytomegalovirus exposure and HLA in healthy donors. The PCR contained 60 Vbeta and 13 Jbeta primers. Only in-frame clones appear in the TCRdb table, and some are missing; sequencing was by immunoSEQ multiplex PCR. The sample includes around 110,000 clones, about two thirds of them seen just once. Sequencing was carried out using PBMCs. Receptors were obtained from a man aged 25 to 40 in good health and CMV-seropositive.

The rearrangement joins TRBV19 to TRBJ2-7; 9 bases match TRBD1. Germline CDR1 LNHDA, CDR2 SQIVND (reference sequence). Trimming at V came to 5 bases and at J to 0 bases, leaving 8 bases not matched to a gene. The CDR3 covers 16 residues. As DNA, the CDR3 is TGTGCCAGTAGTCCAGGACAGGGGCGCTACTCCTACGAGCAGTACTTC. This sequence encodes CASSPGQGRYSYEQYF.

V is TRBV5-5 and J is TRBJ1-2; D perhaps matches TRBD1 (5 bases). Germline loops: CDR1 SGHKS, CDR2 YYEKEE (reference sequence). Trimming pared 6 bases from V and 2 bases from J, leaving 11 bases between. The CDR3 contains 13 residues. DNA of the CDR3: TGTGCCAGCACCCTGGGACTGAACTATGGCTACACCTTC. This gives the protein CASTLGLNYGYTF.

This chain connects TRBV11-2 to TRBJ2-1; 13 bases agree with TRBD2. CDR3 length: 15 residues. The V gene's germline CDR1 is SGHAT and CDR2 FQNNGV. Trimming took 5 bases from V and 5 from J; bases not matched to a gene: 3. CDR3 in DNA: TGTGCCAGCAGCCCTGGGACTAGCGGGGACAATGAGCAGTTCTTC. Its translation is CASSPGTSGDNEQFF.

CDR3: CASSPTGPSTDTQYF. CDR3 nucleotide sequence: TGTGCCAGCTCACCGACAGGACCTAGCACAGATACGCAGTATTTT. The J gene is TRBJ2-3, the V gene TRBV18; perhaps TRBD1 as D (6 bases). V shed 3 bases and J shed 0 bases, with 10 bases lying between them. The CDR3 runs to 15 residues. Germline V gives CDR1 KGHSH, CDR2 LQKENI. The full variable domain, its missing parts supplied by reference TRBV18 and TRBJ2-3, is NAGVMQNPRHLVRRRGQEARLRCSPMKGHSHVYWYRQLPEEGLKFMVYLQKENIIDESGMPKERFSAEFPKEGPSILRIQQVVRGDSAAYFCASSPTGPSTDTQYFGPGTRLTVL.

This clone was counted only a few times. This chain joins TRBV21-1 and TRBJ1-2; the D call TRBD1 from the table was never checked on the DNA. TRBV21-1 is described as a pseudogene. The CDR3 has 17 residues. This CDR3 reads CASSKGGVTGHGYGYTF. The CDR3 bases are TGTGCCAGCAGCAAAGGGGGAGTGACAGGGCATGGCTATGGCTACACCTTC.

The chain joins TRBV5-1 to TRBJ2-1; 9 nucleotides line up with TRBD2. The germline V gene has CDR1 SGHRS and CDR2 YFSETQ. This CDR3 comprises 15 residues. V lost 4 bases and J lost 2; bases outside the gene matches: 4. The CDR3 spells CASSLGGGAYNEQFF. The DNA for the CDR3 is TGCGCCAGCAGCCTAGGCGGGGGGGCCTACAATGAGCAGTTCTTC.

CDR3 nucleotides: TGTGCCAGCTCACGAGGCGGGAGGGCCGGGTACGAGCAGTACGTC. As protein: CASSRGGRAGYEQYV. The chain has TRBV18 and TRBJ2-7, with TRBD2 identical over 9 bases. Germline V CDR1 and CDR2: KGHSH, LQKENI. This CDR3 is built from 15 residues. The V segment lost 4 bases and the J segment 4 bases; nucleotides outside the gene matches: 8.

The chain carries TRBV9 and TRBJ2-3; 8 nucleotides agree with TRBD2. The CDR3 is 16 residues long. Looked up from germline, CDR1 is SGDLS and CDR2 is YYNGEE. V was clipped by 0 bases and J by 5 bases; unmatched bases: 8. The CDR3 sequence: CASSVAAGGRKDTQYF. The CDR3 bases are TGTGCCAGCAGCGTAGCCGCAGGCGGGAGGAAAGATACGCAGTATTTT.

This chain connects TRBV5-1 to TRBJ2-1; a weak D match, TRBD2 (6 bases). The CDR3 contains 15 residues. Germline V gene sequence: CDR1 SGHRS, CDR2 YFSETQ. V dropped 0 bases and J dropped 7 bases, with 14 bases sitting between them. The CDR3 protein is CASSLDGGGGNEQFF. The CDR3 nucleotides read TGCGCCAGCAGCTTGGACGGGGGAGGTGGGAATGAGCAGTTCTTC.

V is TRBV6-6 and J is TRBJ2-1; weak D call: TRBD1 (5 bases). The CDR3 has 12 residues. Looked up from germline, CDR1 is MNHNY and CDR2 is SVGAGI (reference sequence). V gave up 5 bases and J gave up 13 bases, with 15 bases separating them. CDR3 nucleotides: TGTGCCAGCAGTCAATTCAGGGTCCTCCAGTTCTTC. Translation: CASSQFRVLQFF.

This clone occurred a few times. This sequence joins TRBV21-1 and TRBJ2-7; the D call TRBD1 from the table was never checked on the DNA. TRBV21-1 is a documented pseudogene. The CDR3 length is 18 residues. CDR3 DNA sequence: TGTGCCAGCAGCAAAGCGCTTTCGGGGACAGCAAAGGTCTACGAGCAGTACGTC. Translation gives CASSKALSGTAKVYEQYV.

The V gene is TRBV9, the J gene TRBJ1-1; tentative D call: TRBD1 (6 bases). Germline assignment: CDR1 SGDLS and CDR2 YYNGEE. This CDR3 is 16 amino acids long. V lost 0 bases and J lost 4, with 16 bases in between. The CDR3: CASSVGGGGPVTEAFF. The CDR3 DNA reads TGTGCCAGCAGCGTAGGAGGGGGGGGGCCGGTCACTGAAGCTTTCTTT.

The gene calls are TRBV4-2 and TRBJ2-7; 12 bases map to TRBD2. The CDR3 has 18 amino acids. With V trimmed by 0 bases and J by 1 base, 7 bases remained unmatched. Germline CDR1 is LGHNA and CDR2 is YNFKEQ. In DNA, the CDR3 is TGTGCCAGCAGCCAAGAATTAGGACTAGCGGGGCTATCCTACGAGCAGTACTTC. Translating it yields CASSQELGLAGLSYEQYF.

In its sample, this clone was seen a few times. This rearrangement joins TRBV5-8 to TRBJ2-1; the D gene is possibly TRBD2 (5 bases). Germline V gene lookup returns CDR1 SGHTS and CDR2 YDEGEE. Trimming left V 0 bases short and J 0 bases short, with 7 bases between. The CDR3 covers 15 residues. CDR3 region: CASSLGTSSYNEQFF. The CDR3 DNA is TGTGCCAGCAGCTTGGGTACTAGCTCCTACAATGAGCAGTTCTTC.

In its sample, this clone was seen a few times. The CDR3 is CASSPSGGPSIVQYF. The DNA of the CDR3 is TGTGCCAGCAGTCCCTCAGGAGGGCCCAGTATCGTTCAGTACTTC. The chain couples TRBV27 to TRBJ2-4; weak D call: TRBD2 (6 bases). This CDR3 comprises 15 residues. V lost 5 bases and J 11 bases, leaving 22 bases between the germline ends. Germline V gene sequence: CDR1 MNHEY, CDR2 SMNVEV (reference sequence).

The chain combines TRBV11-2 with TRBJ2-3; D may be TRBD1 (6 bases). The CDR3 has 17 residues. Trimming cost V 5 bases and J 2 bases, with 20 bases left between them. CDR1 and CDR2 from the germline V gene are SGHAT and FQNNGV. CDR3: CASSPQGGRTTTDTQYF. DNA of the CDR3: TGTGCCAGCAGCCCCCAAGGGGGTAGGACCACCACAGATACGCAGTATTTT.

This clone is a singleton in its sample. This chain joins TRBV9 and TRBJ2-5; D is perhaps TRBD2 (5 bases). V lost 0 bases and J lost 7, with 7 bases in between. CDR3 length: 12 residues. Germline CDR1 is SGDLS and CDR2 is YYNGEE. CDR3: CASSVDEGTQYF. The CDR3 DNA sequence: TGTGCCAGCAGCGTAGACGAGGGGACCCAGTACTTC.

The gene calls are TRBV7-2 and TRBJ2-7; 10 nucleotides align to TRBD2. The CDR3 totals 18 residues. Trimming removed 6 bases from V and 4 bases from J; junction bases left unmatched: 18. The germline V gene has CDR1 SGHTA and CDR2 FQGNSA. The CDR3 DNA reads TGTGCCAGCAGTCCTACTGGGCCAGCGGGAGGGCCCAGGTACGAGCAGTACGTC. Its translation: CASSPTGPAGGPRYEQYV.

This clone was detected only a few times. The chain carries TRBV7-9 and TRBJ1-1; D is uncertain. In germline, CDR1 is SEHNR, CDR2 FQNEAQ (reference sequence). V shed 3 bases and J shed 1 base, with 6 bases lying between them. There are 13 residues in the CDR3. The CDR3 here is CASSFGENTEAFF. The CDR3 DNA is TGTGCCAGCAGCTTCGGAGAGAACACTGAAGCTTTCTTT.

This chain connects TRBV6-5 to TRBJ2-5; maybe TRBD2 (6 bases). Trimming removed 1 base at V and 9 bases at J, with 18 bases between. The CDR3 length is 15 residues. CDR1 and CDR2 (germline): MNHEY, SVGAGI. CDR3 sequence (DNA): TGTGCCAGCAGTTACTTCCGGGACTCATATCGGGCCCAGTACTTC. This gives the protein CASSYFRDSYRAQYF.

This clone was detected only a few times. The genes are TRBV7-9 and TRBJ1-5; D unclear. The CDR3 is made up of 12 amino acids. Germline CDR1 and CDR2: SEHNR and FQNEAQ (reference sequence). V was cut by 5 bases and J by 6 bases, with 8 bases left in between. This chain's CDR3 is CASSPAGQPQHF. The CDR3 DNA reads TGTGCCAGCAGCCCCGCCGGTCAGCCCCAGCATTTT.

This chain's CDR3 is CASSNSGDYNEQFF. As DNA, the CDR3 is TGCGCCAGCAGTAATAGCGGAGACTACAATGAGCAGTTCTTC. The chain has TRBV5-1 and TRBJ2-1, with D possibly being TRBD2 (6 bases). Germline V gene data show CDR1 as SGHRS and CDR2 as YFSETQ. Between the trimmed V and J ends, which lost 5 bases and 3 bases, there was a span of 12 bases. The CDR3 runs to 14 residues.

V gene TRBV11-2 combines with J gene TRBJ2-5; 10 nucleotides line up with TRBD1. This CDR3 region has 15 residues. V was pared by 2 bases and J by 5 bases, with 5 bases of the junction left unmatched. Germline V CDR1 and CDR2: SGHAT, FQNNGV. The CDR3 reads CASSLRTGQGETQYF. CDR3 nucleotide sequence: TGTGCCAGCAGCTTACGCACGGGACAGGGGGAGACCCAGTACTTC.

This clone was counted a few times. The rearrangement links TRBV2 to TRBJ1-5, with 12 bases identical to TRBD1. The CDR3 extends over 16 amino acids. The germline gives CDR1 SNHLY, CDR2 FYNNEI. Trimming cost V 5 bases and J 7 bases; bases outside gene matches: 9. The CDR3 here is CASSTPGQGAEQPQHF. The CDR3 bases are TGTGCCAGCAGTACTCCGGGACAGGGGGCAGAGCAGCCCCAGCATTTT.

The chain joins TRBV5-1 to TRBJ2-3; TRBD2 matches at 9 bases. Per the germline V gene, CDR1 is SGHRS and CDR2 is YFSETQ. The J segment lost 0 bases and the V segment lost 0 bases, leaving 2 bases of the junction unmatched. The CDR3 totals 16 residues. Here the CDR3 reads CASSLGTSASTDTQYF. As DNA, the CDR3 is TGCGCCAGCAGCTTGGGGACTAGCGCTAGCACAGATACGCAGTATTTT.

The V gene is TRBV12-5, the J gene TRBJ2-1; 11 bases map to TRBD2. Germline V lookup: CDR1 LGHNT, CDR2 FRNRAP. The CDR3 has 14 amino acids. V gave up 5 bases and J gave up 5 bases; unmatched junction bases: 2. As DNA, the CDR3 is TGTGCTAGTGGTCCGGGACTAGCGGACAATGAGCAGTTCTTC. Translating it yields CASGPGLADNEQFF.

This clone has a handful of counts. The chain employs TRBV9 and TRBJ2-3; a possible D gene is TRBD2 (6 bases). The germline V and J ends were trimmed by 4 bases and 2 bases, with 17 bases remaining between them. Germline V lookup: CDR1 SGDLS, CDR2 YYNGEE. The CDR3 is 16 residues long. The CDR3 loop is CASSYRGGVTTDTQYF. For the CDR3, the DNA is TGTGCCAGCAGCTACCGCGGCGGGGTTACCACAGATACGCAGTATTTT.

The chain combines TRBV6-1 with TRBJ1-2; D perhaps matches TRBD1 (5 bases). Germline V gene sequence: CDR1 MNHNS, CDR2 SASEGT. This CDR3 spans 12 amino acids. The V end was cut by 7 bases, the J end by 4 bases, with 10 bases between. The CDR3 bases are TGTGCCAGCATGGGGGGGGGCTATGGCTACACCTTC. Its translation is CASMGGGYGYTF.

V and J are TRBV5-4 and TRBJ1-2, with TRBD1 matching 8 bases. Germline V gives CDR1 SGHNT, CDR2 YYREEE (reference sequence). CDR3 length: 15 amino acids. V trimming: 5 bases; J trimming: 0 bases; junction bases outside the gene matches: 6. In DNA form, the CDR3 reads TGTGCCAGCAGTCCCGACAGGGGAGCTAACTATGGCTACACCTTC. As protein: CASSPDRGANYGYTF.

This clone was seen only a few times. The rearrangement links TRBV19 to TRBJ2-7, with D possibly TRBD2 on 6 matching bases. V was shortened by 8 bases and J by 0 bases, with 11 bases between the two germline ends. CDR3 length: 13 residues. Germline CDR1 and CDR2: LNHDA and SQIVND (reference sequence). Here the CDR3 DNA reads TGTGCCAGTGGGACGACTAGCTCCTACGAGCAGTACTTC. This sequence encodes CASGTTSSYEQYF. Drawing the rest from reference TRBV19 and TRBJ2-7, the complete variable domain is DGGITQSPKYLFRKEGQNVTLSCEQNLNHDAMYWYRQDPGQGLRLIYYSQIVNDFQKGDIAEGYSVSREKKESFPLTVTSAQKNPTAFYLCASGTTSSYEQYFGPGTRLTVT.